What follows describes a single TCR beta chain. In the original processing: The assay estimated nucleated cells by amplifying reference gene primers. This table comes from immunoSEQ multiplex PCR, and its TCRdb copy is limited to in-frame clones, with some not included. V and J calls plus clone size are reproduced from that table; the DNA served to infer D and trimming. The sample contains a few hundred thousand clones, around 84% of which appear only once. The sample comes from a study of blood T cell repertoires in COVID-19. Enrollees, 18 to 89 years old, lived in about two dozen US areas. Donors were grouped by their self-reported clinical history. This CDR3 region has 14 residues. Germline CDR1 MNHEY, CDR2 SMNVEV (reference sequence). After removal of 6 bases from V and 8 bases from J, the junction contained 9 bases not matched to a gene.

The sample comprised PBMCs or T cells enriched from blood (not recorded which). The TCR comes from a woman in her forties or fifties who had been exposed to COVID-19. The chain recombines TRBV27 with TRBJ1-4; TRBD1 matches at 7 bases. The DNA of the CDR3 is TGTGCCAGCAGCCTGAACAGGGGATGGGAAAAACTGTTTTTT. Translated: CASSLNRGWEKLFF.